This TCR beta chain derives from a study of beta chain features in type 1 diabetes. As every portion of the isolated RNA was reverse transcribed, the sequencing read expressed TCRB transcripts. The data were produced by immunoSEQ multiplex PCR, yet TCRdb's version contains in-frame clones alone and is incomplete. The sample has about 140,000 clones, approximately 10% seen once. The CDR3 consists of 14 residues. Germline values: CDR1 KGHSH, CDR2 LQKENI. V was cut by 3 bases and J by 6 bases, with 11 bases left in between. This chain joins TRBV18 and TRBJ2-2; D may be TRBD1 (6 bases). The source of this sequence is a woman between 40 and 50 years old in good health. Specimen: central memory CD4+ T cells from blood. CDR3 loop: CASSPRQEAGELFF. CDR3 DNA sequence: TGTGCCAGCTCACCGAGACAGGAGGCCGGGGAGCTGTTTTTT.